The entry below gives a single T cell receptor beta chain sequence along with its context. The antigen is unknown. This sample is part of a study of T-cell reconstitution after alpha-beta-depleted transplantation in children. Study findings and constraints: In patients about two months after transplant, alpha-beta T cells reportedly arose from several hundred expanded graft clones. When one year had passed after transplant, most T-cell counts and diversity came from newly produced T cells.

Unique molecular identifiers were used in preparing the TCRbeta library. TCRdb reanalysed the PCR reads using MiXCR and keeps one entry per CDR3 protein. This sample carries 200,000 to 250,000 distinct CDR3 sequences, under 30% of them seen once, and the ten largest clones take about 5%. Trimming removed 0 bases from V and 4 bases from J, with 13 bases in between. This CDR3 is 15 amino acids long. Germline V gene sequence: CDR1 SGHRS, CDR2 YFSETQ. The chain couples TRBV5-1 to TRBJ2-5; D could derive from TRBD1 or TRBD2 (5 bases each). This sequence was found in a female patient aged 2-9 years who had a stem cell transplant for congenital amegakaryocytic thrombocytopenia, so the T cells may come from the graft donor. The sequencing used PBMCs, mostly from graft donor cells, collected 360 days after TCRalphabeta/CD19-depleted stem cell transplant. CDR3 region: CASSLARGGPETQYF. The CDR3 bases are TGCGCCAGCAGCTTGGCCCGTGGGGGTCCAGAGACCCAGTACTTC. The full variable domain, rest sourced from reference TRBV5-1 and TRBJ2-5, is KAGVTQTPRYLIKTRGQQVTLSCSPISGHRSVSWYQQTPGQGLQFLFEYFSETQRNKGNFPGRFSGRQFSNSRSEMNVSTLELGDSALYLCASSLARGGPETQYFGPGTRLLVL.